This T cell receptor (beta chain) was identified during a study of T cells expressing NK-cell markers. TCRdb re-called the 5' RACE reads and shows each CDR3 protein once, DNA omitted. Its clone listing holds more than 400,000 distinct CDR3 sequences. This CDR3 region has 16 residues. Germline assignment: CDR1 SGHRS and CDR2 YFSETQ. This clonotype was obtained from a woman aged 18 to 75 in good health. V and J are TRBV5-1 and TRBJ1-1; TCRdb designates TRBD1, a call that cannot be tested without DNA. Sequencing was carried out using blood T cells: a sorted CD56 or NKG2C T cell subset, CD4+ or CD8+ T cells, or bulk PBMC T cells (not recorded which). The CDR3 protein is CASSMKGGQLNTEAFF.